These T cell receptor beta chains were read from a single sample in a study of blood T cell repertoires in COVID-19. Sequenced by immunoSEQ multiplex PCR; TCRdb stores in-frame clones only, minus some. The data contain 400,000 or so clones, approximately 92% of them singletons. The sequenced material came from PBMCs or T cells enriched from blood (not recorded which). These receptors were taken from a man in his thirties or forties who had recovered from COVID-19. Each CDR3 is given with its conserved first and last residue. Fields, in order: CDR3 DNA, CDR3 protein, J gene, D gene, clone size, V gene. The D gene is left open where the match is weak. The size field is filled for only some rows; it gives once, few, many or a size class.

DNA: TGCAGCGTTGGAGGCGCGTACGAGCAGTACTTC; CDR3: CSVGGAYEQYF; J: TRBJ2-7; D: -; size: -; V: TRBV29-1
DNA: TGTGCCACCTCCCGGGGGGGTAGCAATCAGCCCCAGCATTTT; CDR3: CATSRGGSNQPQHF; J: TRBJ1-5; D: -; size: -; V: TRBV24-1
DNA: TGTGCCAGCAGTGATTGGGGGCGCGACGAGCAGTACTTC; CDR3: CASSDWGRDEQYF; J: TRBJ2-7; D: -; size: -; V: TRBV13
DNA: TGCGCCAGCAGCCAAGGCGGGAGGTACGAGCAGTACTTC; CDR3: CASSQGGRYEQYF; J: TRBJ2-7; D: TRBD2; size: once; V: TRBV4-1
DNA: TGTGCCAGCAGCTTGGCCCCCCCGACAGGGGGCACTTATGGCTACACCTTC; CDR3: CASSLAPPTGGTYGYTF; J: TRBJ1-2; D: TRBD1; size: -; V: TRBV5-5
DNA: TGTGCCAGCAGCCCCGGGACTAGCGGGAACCATGAGCAGTTCTTC; CDR3: CASSPGTSGNHEQFF; J: TRBJ2-1; D: TRBD2; size: few; V: TRBV7-3
DNA: TGTGCCAGCAGCTTCCGGGACACGTCTGAAAAACTGTTTTTT; CDR3: CASSFRDTSEKLFF; J: TRBJ1-4; D: -; size: -; V: TRBV3-1/TRBV3-2
DNA: TGTGCCAGCAGCGCAACTAGCGCAACTAGCACAGATACGCAGTATTTT; CDR3: CASSATSATSTDTQYF; J: TRBJ2-3; D: TRBD2; size: -; V: TRBV7-6
DNA: TGCAGTGCTAAACGACTGTACGAGCAGTACTTC; CDR3: CSAKRLYEQYF; J: TRBJ2-7; D: -; size: once; V: TRBV20-1
DNA: TGTGCCAGCAGCGTCCTCCCCCTAGGTGGACAGGGTTCCCCGGAGCAGTACTTC; CDR3: CASSVLPLGGQGSPEQYF; J: TRBJ2-7; D: TRBD1; size: -; V: TRBV9
DNA: TGTGCCACCAGCAGAGATACGTCTTCGGAGGGGACCCAGTACTTC; CDR3: CATSRDTSSEGTQYF; J: TRBJ2-5; D: -; size: -; V: TRBV15